The 24 T cell receptor beta chains below all came from one sample that was sequenced in a study of cytomegalovirus exposure and HLA in healthy donors. Researchers ran the PCR with 60 Vbeta and 13 Jbeta primers. Sequencing was performed with immunoSEQ multiplex PCR; in TCRdb, only in-frame clones are kept and a portion is missing. Of some 76,000 clones listed, 65% to 85% are singletons. Sequencing used PBMCs. The receptors originated from a man in his sixties in good health and CMV-seropositive.

The chain combines TRBV6-1 with TRBJ2-7; 11 bases match TRBD1. Germline-derived CDR1 and CDR2 are MNHNS and SASEGT. The CDR3 extends over 14 amino acids. J was trimmed by 3 bases and V by 6 bases; bases with no gene match: 4. The CDR3 bases are TGTGCCAGCAGAGGACAGGGGGCCGTCTACGAGCAGTACTTC. Translating it yields CASRGQGAVYEQYF.

This sequence joins TRBV4-3 and TRBJ2-7, with D possibly TRBD1 on 8 matching bases. The CDR3 length is 17 residues. The germline V gene encodes CDR1 LGHNA and CDR2 YSLEER. V lost 0 bases, J lost 4 bases, and 19 bases lay in between. CDR3 amino acids: CASSQDIGGTGGYEQYF. The CDR3 DNA is TGCGCCAGCAGCCAAGATATCGGGGGGACAGGCGGTTACGAGCAGTACTTC.

V usage is TRBV2 and J usage is TRBJ2-1; 13 positions agree with TRBD2. Germline loops: CDR1 SNHLY, CDR2 FYNNEI. V dropped 9 bases and J dropped 14; count of bases not matched to a gene: 13. The CDR3 has 14 amino acids. The CDR3 sequence: CASSLAGGPSLKFF. In nucleotides, the CDR3 is TGTGCCAGTTCACTAGCGGGGGGGCCAAGCCTAAAGTTCTTC.

The J gene is TRBJ1-5, the V gene TRBV2; unclear D gene. The ends were cut back, 7 bases at V and 0 bases at J, with 10 bases in the middle. In germline, CDR1 is SNHLY, CDR2 FYNNEI. This CDR3 comprises 14 residues. CDR3 residues: CASTSTYSNQPQHF. CDR3 sequence (DNA): TGTGCCAGCACGAGCACCTATAGCAATCAGCCCCAGCATTTT.

The chain links TRBV11-2 to TRBJ2-5, with D perhaps TRBD2 (6 bases). CDR3 length: 15 residues. Trimming took off 2 bases at V and 5 bases at J, with 15 bases between the two ends. Germline CDR1 SGHAT, CDR2 FQNNGV. The chain's CDR3 is CASSLIAGLSETQYF. The CDR3 nucleotides read TGTGCCAGCAGCTTAATCGCGGGACTTAGCGAGACCCAGTACTTC.

CDR3 nucleotides: TGTGCCAGCAGCAGGTCCGGGAGGGGAGAGACCCAGTACTTC. Its translation: CASSRSGRGETQYF. This chain connects TRBV5-4 to TRBJ2-5; 8 positions match TRBD2. Germline-derived CDR1 and CDR2 are SGHNT and YYREEE (reference sequence). The J segment lost 4 bases and the V segment lost 4 bases, leaving 6 bases of the junction unmatched. The CDR3 has 14 residues. Combining the CDR3 with reference TRBV5-4 and TRBJ2-5 gives the whole variable domain ETGVTQSPTHLIKTRGQQVTLRCSSQSGHNTVSWYQQALGQGPQFIFQYYREEENGRGNFPPRFSGLQFPNYSSELNVNALELDDSALYLCASSRSGRGETQYFGPGTRLLVL.

The chain uses TRBV2 and TRBJ2-3; D is uncertain. Germline values: CDR1 SNHLY, CDR2 FYNNEI. CDR3 length: 11 residues. Trimming removed 7 bases from V and 4 bases from J, with 6 bases in between. In DNA form, the CDR3 reads TGTGCCAGCAAAAAGCCAGATACGCAGTATTTT. Its protein is CASKKPDTQYF.

The CDR3 nucleotides are TGTGCCTGGATGTCCCGCTACGAGCAGTACTTC. This sequence encodes CAWMSRYEQYF. The chain combines TRBV30 with TRBJ2-7; D is ambiguous. Trimming shortened V by 4 bases and J by 3 bases, and 7 bases separated the two germline ends. CDR3 length equals 11 residues. Germline-derived CDR1 and CDR2 are GTSNPN and SVGIG (reference sequence).

The V gene is TRBV19, the J gene TRBJ1-5; D gene unclear. The CDR3 has 12 residues. CDR1 is LNHDA, CDR2 SQIVND, per germline (reference sequence). V lost 5 bases and J lost 3, with 5 bases in between. The CDR3 loop reads CASSPYNQPQHF. CDR3 DNA sequence: TGTGCCAGTAGTCCTTACAATCAGCCCCAGCATTTT.

This clone was detected a few times. J is TRBJ1-2 and V is TRBV5-4; no clear D gene. V was clipped by 4 bases and J by 4 bases, with 14 bases between them. The CDR3 loop spans 14 amino acids. Germline V gives CDR1 SGHNT, CDR2 YYREEE (reference sequence). CDR3 sequence reads: CASSPLDKTYGYTF. The CDR3 coding sequence is TGTGCCAGCAGCCCCCTTGACAAAACCTATGGCTACACCTTC.

The genes are TRBV6-1 and TRBJ1-1; D is possibly TRBD1 (6 bases). V was shortened by 10 bases and J by 1 base, with 13 bases between the two germline ends. The CDR3 runs 13 residues. CDR1 is MNHNS, CDR2 SASEGT, per germline. The CDR3, as DNA: TGTGCCACCCGGCAGGGGCCGAACACTGAAGCTTTCTTT. Translated: CATRQGPNTEAFF.

The chain employs TRBV2 and TRBJ2-2, with 8 bases identical to TRBD1. The germline V gene has CDR1 SNHLY and CDR2 FYNNEI. Trimming removed 2 bases from V and 6 bases from J; junction bases left unmatched: 5. CDR3 length equals 15 residues. The CDR3 DNA sequence: TGTGCCAGCAGTGAACAGGGGGCGGGCGCCGGGGAGCTGTTTTTT. Protein sequence: CASSEQGAGAGELFF.

This clone was observed a single time. The genes are TRBV6-6 and TRBJ2-7, with 11 bases lining up with TRBD2. The CDR3 loop spans 16 amino acids. CDR1 MNHNY and CDR2 SVGAGI come from the germline V gene (reference sequence). With V trimmed by 3 bases and J by 1 base, 5 bases remained unmatched. CDR3 in DNA: TGTGCCAGCAGTTATAGAGGGACTAGCGGATCCTACGAGCAGTACTTC. This encodes CASSYRGTSGSYEQYF.

The chain joins TRBV30 to TRBJ2-3; the D gene is possibly TRBD2 (5 bases). The CDR3 runs to 11 residues. Germline V gene sequence: CDR1 GTSNPN, CDR2 SVGIG (reference sequence). CDR3 sequence: CGLGSSNTQYF. The CDR3 nucleotides are TGTGGGTTGGGGAGCTCGAATACGCAGTATTTT. Full variable domain (missing parts from reference TRBV30 and TRBJ2-3): SQTIHQWPATLVQPVGSPLSLECTVEGTSNPNLYWYRQAAGRGLQLLFYSVGIGQISSEVPQNLSASRPQDRQFILSSKKLLLSDSGFYLCGLGSSNTQYFGPGTRLTVL.

This chain joins TRBV18 and TRBJ1-1; D may be TRBD1 (6 bases). The CDR3 runs 13 residues. Germline CDR1 and CDR2: KGHSH and LQKENI. The V end was cut by 3 bases, the J end by 1 base, with 6 bases between. CDR3 amino acids: CASSPGQNTEAFF. The CDR3 DNA sequence: TGTGCCAGCTCACCGGGACAGAACACTGAAGCTTTCTTT.

This chain connects TRBV7-9 to TRBJ2-3; TRBD2 agrees at 9 bases. Germline loops: CDR1 SEHNR, CDR2 FQNEAQ (reference sequence). CDR3 size: 17 residues. Germline trimming cut 1 base from V and 5 bases from J; bases unmatched to any gene: 10. The DNA for the CDR3 is TGTGCCAGCAGCTTAGTTTTGGCGGGGGGGCAGAAAGATACGCAGTATTTT. This codes for CASSLVLAGGQKDTQYF.

The genes are TRBV5-1 and TRBJ1-2, with TRBD1 matching 7 bases. Trimming cost V 0 bases and J 3 bases; bases outside gene matches: 5. CDR1 is SGHRS and CDR2 is YFSETQ in the germline V gene. This CDR3 spans 15 amino acids. DNA of the CDR3: TGCGCCAGCAGCTTGGAGCAGGGGGGACACTATGGCTACACCTTC. This sequence encodes CASSLEQGGHYGYTF.

The chain is built from TRBV29-1 and TRBJ1-1; D is unclear. Trimming removed 3 bases at V and 2 bases at J, with 10 bases between. This CDR3 is built from 13 residues. Germline CDR1 SQVTM, CDR2 ANQGSEA. CDR3 residues: CSVEQNHNTEAFF. CDR3 in DNA: TGCAGCGTTGAGCAGAACCACAACACTGAAGCTTTCTTT. Full variable domain (rest looked up from reference TRBV29-1 and TRBJ1-1): SAVISQKPSRDICQRGTSLTIQCQVDSQVTMMFWYRQQPGQSLTLIATANQGSEATYESGFVIDKFPISRPNLTFSTLTVSNMSPEDSSIYLCSVEQNHNTEAFFGQGTRLTVV.

The rearrangement joins TRBV9 to TRBJ2-3, with D maybe TRBD2 (6 bases). Germline V gene sequence: CDR1 SGDLS, CDR2 YYNGEE. The CDR3 contains 15 residues. V lost 3 bases, J lost 1 base, and 12 bases lay in between. CDR3 residues: CASSARGSGTDTQYF. CDR3 DNA: TGTGCCAGCAGCGCCCGGGGGTCGGGCACAGATACGCAGTATTTT.

The J gene is TRBJ2-1, the V gene TRBV28; a possible D gene is TRBD2 (5 bases). Germline CDR1 is MDHEN and CDR2 is SYDVKM. CDR3 length equals 15 residues. V lost 8 bases and J lost 1, with 15 bases in between. CDR3 bases: TGTGCCAGCGGTCAAGGATCGGGATCCTACAATGAGCAGTTCTTC. Translated: CASGQGSGSYNEQFF.

This chain joins TRBV11-2 and TRBJ2-7; the D gene is possibly TRBD2 (5 bases). V was trimmed by 5 bases and J by 6 bases, leaving 20 bases between them. CDR3 size: 15 residues. Germline-derived CDR1 and CDR2 are SGHAT and FQNNGV. The CDR3 spells CASSPQRNYGSEQYF. The CDR3 DNA reads TGTGCCAGCAGCCCGCAGAGAAATTATGGGAGCGAGCAGTACTTC.

The chain has TRBV19 and TRBJ1-5, with D perhaps matching TRBD1 (6 bases). The CDR3 runs 13 residues. Germline CDR1 LNHDA, CDR2 SQIVND (reference sequence). The V end lost 6 bases, the J end lost 4 bases, and 10 bases lay between the germline ends. CDR3 DNA: TGTGCCAGTAGATGGACAGCTAATCAGCCCCAGCATTTT. Translating it yields CASRWTANQPQHF.

The V call is TRBV11-2, the J call TRBJ2-3; TRBD2 matches at 9 bases. The CDR3 runs to 18 residues. Germline CDR1 reads SGHAT; CDR2 reads FQNNGV. V shed 5 bases and J 0 bases; nucleotides not matched to a gene: 12. The CDR3 here is CASSTPVAGVFSTDTQYF. DNA of the CDR3: TGTGCCAGCAGCACTCCCGTAGCGGGGGTGTTTAGCACAGATACGCAGTATTTT.

The genes are TRBV7-8 and TRBJ1-5; TRBD1 matches at 10 bases. This CDR3 contains 16 residues. Trimming removed 4 bases from V and 1 base from J; junction bases left unmatched: 4. In germline, CDR1 is SGHVS, CDR2 FQNEAQ. The CDR3 sequence: CASSSPDRGSNQPQHF. The CDR3 nucleotides are TGTGCCAGCAGCTCCCCGGACAGGGGGAGCAATCAGCCCCAGCATTTT.